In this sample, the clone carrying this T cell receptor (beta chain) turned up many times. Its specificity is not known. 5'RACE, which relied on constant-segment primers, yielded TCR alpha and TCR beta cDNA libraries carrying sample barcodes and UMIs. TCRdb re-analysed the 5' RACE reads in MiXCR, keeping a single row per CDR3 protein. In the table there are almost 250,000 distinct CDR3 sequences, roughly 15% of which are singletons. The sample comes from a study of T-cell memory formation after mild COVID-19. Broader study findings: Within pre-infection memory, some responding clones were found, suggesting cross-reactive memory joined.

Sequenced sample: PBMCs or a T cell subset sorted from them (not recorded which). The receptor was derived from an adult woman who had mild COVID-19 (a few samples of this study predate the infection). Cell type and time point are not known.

DNA for the CDR3: TGTGCCAGCAGCTTTGTCCCGGGCAACATTCAGTACTTC. Translated, it gives CASSFVPGNIQYF. The V and J genes are TRBV7-2 and TRBJ2-4; D ambiguous. With 3 bases removed from V and 7 bases from J, the gap between germline ends came to 10 bases. Germline lookup yields CDR1 SGHTA and CDR2 FQGNSA. CDR3 length: 13 amino acids.